This T cell receptor (beta chain) was sequenced in a study of T cells after yellow fever vaccination. There are 13 residues in the CDR3. Germline CDR1 is SGHRS and CDR2 is YFSETQ. This clonotype was observed at least ten times. Its ends do not fully match the called genes, so a read error is possible. TCRdb reprocessed the 5' RACE reads via MiXCR and lists one record per CDR3 protein. The table shows hundreds of thousands of distinct CDR3 sequences, with roughly a sixth occurring only once. J is TRBJ1-2 and V is TRBV5-1; the D is unclear. The clonotype comes from a young man who received the YFV17D yellow fever vaccine. The sample in question was PBMCs, obtained before the yellow fever booster vaccination. The CDR3 DNA follows: TGTGCCAGCAGCTTGGCCGGAAACTATGGCTACACCTTC. This sequence encodes CASSLAGNYGYTF. The whole variable domain, filled in from reference TRBV5-1 and TRBJ1-2, reads KAGVTQTPRYLIKTRGQQVTLSCSPISGHRSVSWYQQTPGQGLQFLFEYFSETQRNKGNFPGRFSGRQFSNSRSEMNVSTLELGDSALYLCASSLAGNYGYTFGSGTRLTVV.